This TCR beta chain was found in a study of blood T cells in healthy people across ages. V lost 3 bases, J lost 4 bases, and 23 bases lay in between. The length of the CDR3 is 18 residues. The germline V gene encodes CDR1 SGHVS and CDR2 FNYEAQ. Next came a second PCR, run for about 7 to 12 cycles, which used a sample-barcoded 5' primer along with a J-beta primer mix. MiXCR, run by TCRdb on the 5' RACE reads, gives a single entry per CDR3 protein. Of about 1.4 million distinct CDR3 sequences in the sample, approximately 63% are singletons; the top ten hold over 5.5%. What was sequenced was blood. The receptor was isolated from a man between 18 and 35 years old in good health. This rearrangement joins TRBV7-6 to TRBJ2-3; perhaps TRBD1 as D (9 bases). CDR3 sequence reads: CASSFRKQGAGGPDTQYF. The DNA of the CDR3 is TGTGCCAGCAGCTTTCGGAAACAGGGGGCGGGGGGTCCAGATACGCAGTATTTT.